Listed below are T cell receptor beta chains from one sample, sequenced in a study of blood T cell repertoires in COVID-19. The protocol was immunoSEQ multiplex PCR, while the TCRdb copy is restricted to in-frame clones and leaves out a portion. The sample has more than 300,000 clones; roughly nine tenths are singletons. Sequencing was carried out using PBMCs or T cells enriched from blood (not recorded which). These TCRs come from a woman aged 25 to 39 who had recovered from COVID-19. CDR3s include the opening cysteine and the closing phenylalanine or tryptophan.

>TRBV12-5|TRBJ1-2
CASGSTRGQGNNYGYTF
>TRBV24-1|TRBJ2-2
CATRSTGNTGELFF
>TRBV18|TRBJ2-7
CASSPGPGEGRREQYF
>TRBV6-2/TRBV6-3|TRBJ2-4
CASSYYRGNGANIQYF
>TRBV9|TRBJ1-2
CASSVTAQDYGYTF
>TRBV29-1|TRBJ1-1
CSVARTGGSTEAFF
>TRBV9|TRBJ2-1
CASSVDRGRGNEQFF
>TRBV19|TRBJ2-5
CATSGAGDTRETQYF
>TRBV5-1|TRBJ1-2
CASSLSQAPNYGYTF
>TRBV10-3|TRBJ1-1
CAISRDRLEAFF
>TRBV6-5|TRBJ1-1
CASRTDILNTEAFF
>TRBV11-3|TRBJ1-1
CASSPGGRASGTEAFF
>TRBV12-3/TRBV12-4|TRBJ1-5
CASSLGGGKPQHF
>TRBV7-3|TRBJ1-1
CASSPQTAMNTEAFF